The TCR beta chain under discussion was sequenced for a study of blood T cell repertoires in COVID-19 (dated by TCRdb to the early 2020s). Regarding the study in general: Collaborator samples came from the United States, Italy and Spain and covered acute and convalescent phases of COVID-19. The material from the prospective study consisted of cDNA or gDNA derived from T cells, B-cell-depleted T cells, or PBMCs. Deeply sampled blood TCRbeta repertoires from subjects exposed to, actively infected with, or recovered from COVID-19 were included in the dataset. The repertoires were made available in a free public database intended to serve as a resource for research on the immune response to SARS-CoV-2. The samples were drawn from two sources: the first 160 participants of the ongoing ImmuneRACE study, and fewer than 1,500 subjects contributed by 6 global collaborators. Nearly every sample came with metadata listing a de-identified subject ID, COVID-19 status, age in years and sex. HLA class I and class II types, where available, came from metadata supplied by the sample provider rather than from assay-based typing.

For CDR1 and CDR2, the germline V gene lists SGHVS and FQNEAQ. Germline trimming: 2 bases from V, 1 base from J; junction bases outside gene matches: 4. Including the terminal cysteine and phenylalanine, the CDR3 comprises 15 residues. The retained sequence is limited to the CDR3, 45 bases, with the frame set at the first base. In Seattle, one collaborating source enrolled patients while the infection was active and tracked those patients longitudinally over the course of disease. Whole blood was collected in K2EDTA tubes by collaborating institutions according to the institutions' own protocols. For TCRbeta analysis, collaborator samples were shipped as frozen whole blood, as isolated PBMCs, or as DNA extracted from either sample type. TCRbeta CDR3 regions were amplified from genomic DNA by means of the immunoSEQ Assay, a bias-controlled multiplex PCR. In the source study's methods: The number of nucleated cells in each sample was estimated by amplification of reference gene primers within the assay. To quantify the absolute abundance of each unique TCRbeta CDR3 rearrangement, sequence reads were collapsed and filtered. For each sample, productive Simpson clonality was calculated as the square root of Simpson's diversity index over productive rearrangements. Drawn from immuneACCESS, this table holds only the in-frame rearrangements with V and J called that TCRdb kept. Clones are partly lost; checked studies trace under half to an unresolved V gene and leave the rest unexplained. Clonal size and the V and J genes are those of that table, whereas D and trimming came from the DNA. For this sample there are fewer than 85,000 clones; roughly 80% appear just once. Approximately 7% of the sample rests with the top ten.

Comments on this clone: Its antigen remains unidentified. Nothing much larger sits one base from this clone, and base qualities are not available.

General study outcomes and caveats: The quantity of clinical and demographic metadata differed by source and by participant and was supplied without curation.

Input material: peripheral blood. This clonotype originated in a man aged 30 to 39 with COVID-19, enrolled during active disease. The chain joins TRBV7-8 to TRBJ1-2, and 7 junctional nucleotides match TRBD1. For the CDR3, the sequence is CASSLWDRNNYGYTF. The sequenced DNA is TGTGCCAGCAGCTTATGGGACAGAAATAACTATGGCTACACCTTC. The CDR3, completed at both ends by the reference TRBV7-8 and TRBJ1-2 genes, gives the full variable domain GAGVSQSPRYKVAKRGQDVALRCDPISGHVSLFWYQQALGQGPEFLTYFQNEAQLDKSGLPSDRFFAERPEGSVSTLKIQRTQQEDSAVYLCASSLWDRNNYGYTFGSGTRLTVV.